This T cell receptor (beta chain) appears in the sequencing data of a study of OX40 agonist ivuxolimab in advanced cancers. Study-level background: Patients were dosed intravenously with ivuxolimab at 0.01 to 10 mg/kg every 2 weeks. Males comprised roughly four fifths of the group, whose mean age was about 60 years (range 23 to 79).

TCRdb's table, derived via immunoSEQ multiplex PCR, lists solely in-frame clones and lacks some. The sample records 48,000 or so clones, 85% to 95% being singletons. Comments on this clone: The antigen is unknown.

Points from the study as a whole: Averaging showed that CD8+ T cells had more expanded clones than CD4+ did.

Germline loops: CDR1 SGHVS, CDR2 FNYEAQ. CDR3 length: 15 residues. Trimming stripped 3 bases from V and 7 bases from J, with 16 bases between. The rearrangement uses TRBV7-6 and TRBJ2-1, with D perhaps matching TRBD2 (6 bases). The receptor's source is an adult with an advanced solid tumor such as melanoma, head and neck, liver or kidney cancer. Source: CD4+ or CD8+ T cells sorted from blood, taken in a trial of the OX40 agonist ivuxolimab. CDR3 sequence: CASSFYTDGGNEQFF. The CDR3 DNA reads TGTGCCAGCAGCTTCTACACCGACGGGGGTAATGAGCAGTTCTTC. The full variable domain, its missing parts supplied by reference TRBV7-6 and TRBJ2-1, is GAGVSQSPRYKVTKRGQDVALRCDPISGHVSLYWYRQALGQGPEFLTYFNYEAQQDKSGLPNDRFSAERPEGSISTLTIQRTEQRDSAMYRCASSFYTDGGNEQFFGPGTRLTVL.